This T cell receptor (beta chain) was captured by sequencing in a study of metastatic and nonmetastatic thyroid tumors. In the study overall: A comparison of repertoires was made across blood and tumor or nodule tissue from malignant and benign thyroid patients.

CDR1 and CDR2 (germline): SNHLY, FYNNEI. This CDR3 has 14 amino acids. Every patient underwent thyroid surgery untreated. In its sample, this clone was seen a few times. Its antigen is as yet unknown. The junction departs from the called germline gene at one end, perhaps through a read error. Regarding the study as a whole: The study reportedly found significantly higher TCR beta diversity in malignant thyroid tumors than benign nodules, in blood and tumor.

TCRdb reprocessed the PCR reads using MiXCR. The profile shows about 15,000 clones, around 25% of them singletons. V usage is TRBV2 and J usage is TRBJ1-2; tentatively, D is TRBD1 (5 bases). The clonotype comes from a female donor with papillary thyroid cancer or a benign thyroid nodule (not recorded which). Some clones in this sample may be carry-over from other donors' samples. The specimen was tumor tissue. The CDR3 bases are TGTGCCAGCAGTGCAAGAAAGGGGTCCTATGGCTACACATTC. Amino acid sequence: CASSARKGSYGYTF.